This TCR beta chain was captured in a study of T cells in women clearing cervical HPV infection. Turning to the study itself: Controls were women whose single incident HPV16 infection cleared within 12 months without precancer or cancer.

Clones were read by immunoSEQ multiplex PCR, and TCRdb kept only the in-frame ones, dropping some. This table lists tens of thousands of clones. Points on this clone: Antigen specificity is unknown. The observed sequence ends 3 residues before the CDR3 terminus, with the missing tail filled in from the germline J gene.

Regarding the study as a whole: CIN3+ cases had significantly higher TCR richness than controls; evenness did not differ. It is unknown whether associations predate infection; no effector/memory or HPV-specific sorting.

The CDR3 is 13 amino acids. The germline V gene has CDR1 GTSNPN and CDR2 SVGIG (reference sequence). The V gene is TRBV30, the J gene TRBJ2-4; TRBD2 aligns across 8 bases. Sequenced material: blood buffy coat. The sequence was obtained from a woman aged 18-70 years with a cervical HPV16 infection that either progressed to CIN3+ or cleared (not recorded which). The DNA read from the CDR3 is TGTGCCCAGCCGGGAGGGGCAGGCTATGGT. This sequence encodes CAQPGGAGYG. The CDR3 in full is CAQPGGAGYGQYF.